This record concerns one T cell receptor beta chain sequence. The data belong to a study of blood T cell repertoires in COVID-19. Study-level background: T cells, B-cell-depleted T cells, or PBMCs provided the cDNA or gDNA that served as material.

With V trimmed by 4 bases and J by 0 bases, 7 bases remained unmatched. Germline V gene data show CDR1 as SGHRS and CDR2 as YFSETQ. CDR3 length: 18 amino acids. As originally analysed: Counts of nucleated cells, estimated from reference gene primer amplification, were obtained. Assay used: immunoSEQ multiplex PCR; TCRdb lists only in-frame clones, some missing. The V and J calls and clone size are taken from that table; D and trimming were inferred from the DNA. The data contain some 41,000 clones, approximately 90% of them singletons. The chain has TRBV5-1 and TRBJ2-1; 13 bases fit TRBD2. The receptor comes from a woman under 40 in a cohort sampled during active COVID-19. Sequenced input: peripheral blood. CDR3 amino acids: CASSLGLAGVNSYNEQFF. CDR3 sequence (DNA): TGCGCCAGCAGCCTTGGACTAGCGGGAGTGAACTCCTACAATGAGCAGTTCTTC.